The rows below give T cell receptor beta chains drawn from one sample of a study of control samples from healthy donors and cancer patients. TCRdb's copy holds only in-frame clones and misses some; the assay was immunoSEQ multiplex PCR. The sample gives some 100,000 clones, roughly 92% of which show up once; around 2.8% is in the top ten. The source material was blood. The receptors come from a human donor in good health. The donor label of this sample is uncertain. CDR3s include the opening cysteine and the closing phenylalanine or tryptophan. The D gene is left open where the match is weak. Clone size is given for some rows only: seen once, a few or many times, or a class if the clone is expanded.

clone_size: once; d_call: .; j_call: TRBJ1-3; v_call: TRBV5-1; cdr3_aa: CASSSKGGDRSGNTIYF; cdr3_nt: TGCGCCAGCAGCTCTAAGGGCGGGGACCGAAGTGGAAACACCATATATTTT
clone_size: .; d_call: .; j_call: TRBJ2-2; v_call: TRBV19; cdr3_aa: CASSIDARLHTGELFF; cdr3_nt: TGTGCCAGTAGTATCGACGCCCGACTCCACACCGGGGAGCTGTTTTTT
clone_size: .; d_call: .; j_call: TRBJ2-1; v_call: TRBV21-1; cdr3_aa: CASSSRLAGEVEQFF; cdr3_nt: TGTGCCAGCAGCTCACGACTAGCGGGGGAGGTTGAGCAGTTCTTC
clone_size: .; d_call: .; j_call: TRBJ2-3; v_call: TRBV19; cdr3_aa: CASSAQFMSTDTQYF; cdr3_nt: TGTGCCAGTAGCGCCCAATTTATGAGCACAGATACGCAGTATTTT
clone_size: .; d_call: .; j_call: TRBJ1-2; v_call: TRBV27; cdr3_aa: CASSFNSNRVGYTF; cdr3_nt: TGTGCCAGCAGTTTTAACTCCAACAGGGTTGGCTACACCTTC
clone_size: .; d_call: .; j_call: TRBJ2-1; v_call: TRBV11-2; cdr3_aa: CASSLGMGPYNEQFF; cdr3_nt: TGTGCCAGCAGCTTAGGTATGGGCCCCTACAATGAGCAGTTCTTC
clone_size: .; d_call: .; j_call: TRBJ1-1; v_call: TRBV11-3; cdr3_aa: CASSLGGHSTEAFF; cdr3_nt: TGTGCCAGCAGCTTAGGGGGTCATAGCACTGAAGCTTTCTTT
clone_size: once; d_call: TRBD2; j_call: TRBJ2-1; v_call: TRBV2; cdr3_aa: CASSEIRLAGTDNEQFF; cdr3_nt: TGTGCCAGCAGTGAAATTCGACTAGCGGGGACCGACAATGAGCAGTTCTTC
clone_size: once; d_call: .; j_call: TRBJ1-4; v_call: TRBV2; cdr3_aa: CASSERRGRNEKLFF; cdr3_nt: TGTGCCAGCAGTGAAAGGAGGGGACGCAATGAAAAACTGTTTTTT
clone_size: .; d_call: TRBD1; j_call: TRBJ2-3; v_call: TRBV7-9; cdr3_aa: CASSLEQGADTQYF; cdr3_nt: TGTGCCAGCAGCTTAGAACAGGGGGCGGATACGCAGTATTTT
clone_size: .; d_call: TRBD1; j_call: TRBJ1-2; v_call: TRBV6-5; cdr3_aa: CASTRGLGGYTF; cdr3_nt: TGTGCCAGTACCAGGGGGCTGGGCGGCTACACCTTC
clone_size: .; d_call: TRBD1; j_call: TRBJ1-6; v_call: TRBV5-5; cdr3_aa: CASSIEGARRPLHF; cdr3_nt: TGTGCCAGCAGCATAGAGGGGGCGAGAAGGCCCCTCCACTTT
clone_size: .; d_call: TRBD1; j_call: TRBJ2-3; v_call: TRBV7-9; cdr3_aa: CASRPGDRVDTDTQYF; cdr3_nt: TGTGCCAGCAGGCCGGGTGACAGGGTAGACACAGATACGCAGTATTTT
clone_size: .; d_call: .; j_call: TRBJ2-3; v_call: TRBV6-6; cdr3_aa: CASKSTDSTDTQYF; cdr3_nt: TGTGCCAGCAAATCGACTGATAGCACAGATACGCAGTATTTT
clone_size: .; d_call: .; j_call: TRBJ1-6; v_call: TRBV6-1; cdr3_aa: CASSEQGVPLHF; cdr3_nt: TGTGCCAGCAGTGAGCAGGGTGTACCCCTCCACTTT
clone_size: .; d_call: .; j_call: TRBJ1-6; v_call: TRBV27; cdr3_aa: CASSPAFYNSPLHF; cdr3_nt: TGTGCCAGCAGTCCGGCCTTCTATAATTCACCCCTCCACTTT
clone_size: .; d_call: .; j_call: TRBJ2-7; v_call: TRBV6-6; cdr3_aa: CASSWRTDLGEQYF; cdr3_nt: TGTGCCAGCAGTTGGAGGACAGACCTAGGCGAGCAGTACTTC
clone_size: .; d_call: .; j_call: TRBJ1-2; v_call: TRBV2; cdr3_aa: CASSAGGSDGYTF; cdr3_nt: TGTGCCAGCAGTGCTGGGGGTTCGGATGGCTACACCTTC
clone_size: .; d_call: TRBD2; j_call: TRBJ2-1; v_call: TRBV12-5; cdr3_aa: CASGLGLLAGGYNEQFF; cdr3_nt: TGTGCTAGTGGTTTGGGTTTGCTAGCGGGGGGCTACAATGAGCAGTTCTTC
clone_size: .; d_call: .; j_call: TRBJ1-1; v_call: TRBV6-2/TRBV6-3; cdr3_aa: CASSSGFTEAFF; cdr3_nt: TGTGCCAGCAGTTCAGGGTTCACTGAAGCTTTCTTT
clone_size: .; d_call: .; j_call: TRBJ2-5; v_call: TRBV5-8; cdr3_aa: CASSWRTGEETQYF; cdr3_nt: TGTGCCAGCAGCTGGCGGACGGGGGAAGAGACCCAGTACTTC
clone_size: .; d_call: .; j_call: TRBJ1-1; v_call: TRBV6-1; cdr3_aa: CASSESVLLNTEAFF; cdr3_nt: TGTGCCAGCAGTGAATCGGTATTGCTGAACACTGAAGCTTTCTTT
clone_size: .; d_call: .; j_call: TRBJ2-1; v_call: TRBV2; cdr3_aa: CASSEGIRSEQFF; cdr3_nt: TGTGCCAGCAGTGAAGGGATCCGAAGTGAGCAGTTCTTC
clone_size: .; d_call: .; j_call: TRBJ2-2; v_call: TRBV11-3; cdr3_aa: CASSLFLGELFF; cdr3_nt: TGTGCCAGCAGCTTATTTCTCGGGGAGCTGTTTTTT
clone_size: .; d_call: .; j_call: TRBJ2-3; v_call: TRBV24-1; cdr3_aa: CATSEIQGLGADTQYF; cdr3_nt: TGTGCCACCAGTGAAATCCAGGGGTTAGGCGCAGATACGCAGTATTTT